The rows below give T cell receptor beta chains drawn from one sample of a study of regulatory T cells in long-lasting Graves disease. From the multiplex PCR reads, TCRdb called clonotypes with MiXCR, one entry per CDR3 protein. The sample has roughly 610,000 distinct CDR3 sequences, around 16% seen once. These data were likewise used in another study, on T cells in Graves' hyperthyroidism and ophthalmopathy.

The sample was peripheral blood mononuclear cells (PBMCs), taken at new diagnosis, from a patient treated with antithyroid drugs. These receptors were obtained from a man in his late teens or twenties with Graves disease. Both conserved end residues are part of each CDR3. The D gene is left open where the match is weak. Only part of the rows carry a size: once, few, many, or a class if the clone is expanded.

D,size,J,length,V,CDR3,DNA
.,few,TRBJ1-4,17,TRBV6-1,CASRPMPIYATNEKLFF,TGTGCCAGCAGGCCAATGCCTATTTATGCAACTAATGAAAAACTGTTTTTT
.,many,TRBJ2-2,14,TRBV11-1,CASSRGRGSGELFF,TGTGCCAGCAGCCGGGGCCGGGGTTCCGGGGAGCTGTTTTTT
TRBD2,few,TRBJ2-7,19,TRBV6-2/TRBV6-3,CASSYLDPRLARHQYEQYF,TGTGCCAGCAGTTACCTAGATCCCCGACTAGCGAGGCATCAATACGAGCAGTACTTC
.,few,TRBJ2-4,13,TRBV15,CATSREAKNIQYF,TGTGCCACCAGCAGAGAGGCCAAAAACATTCAGTACTTC
.,many,TRBJ2-3,13,TRBV11-3,CASSGGSTDTQYF,TGTGCCAGCAGCGGAGGAAGTACAGATACGCAGTATTTT
TRBD2,many,TRBJ2-7,15,TRBV28,CASSPTGGRAYEQYF,TGTGCCAGCAGTCCCACGGGCGGGAGGGCCTACGAGCAGTACTTC
.,.,TRBJ2-7,15,TRBV4-1,CASSQDLVRGYEQYF,TGCGCCAGCAGCCAAGATTTGGTGAGGGGCTACGAGCAGTACTTC
TRBD1,many,TRBJ1-2,14,TRBV10-3,CAIRGRGQLYGYTF,TGTGCCATCAGAGGCCGGGGACAGCTCTATGGCTACACCTTC
TRBD2,many,TRBJ2-1,14,TRBV10-3,CAISELAAYNEQFF,TGTGCCATCAGTGAACTAGCGGCGTACAATGAGCAGTTCTTC
TRBD1,once,TRBJ2-1,14,TRBV28,CASSLIQGSNEQFF,TGTGCCAGCAGTTTAATACAGGGGAGCAATGAGCAGTTCTTC
.,.,TRBJ2-7,15,TRBV13,CASSPRDAATYEQYF,TGTGCCAGCAGCCCCCGGGACGCCGCAACCTACGAGCAGTACTTC
.,many,TRBJ1-6,13,TRBV20-1,CSASPSGHSPLHF,TGCAGTGCTAGCCCGTCCGGACATTCACCCCTCCACTTT
.,many,TRBJ2-4,15,TRBV7-9,CASSLPEISKNIQYF,TGTGCCAGCAGCCTACCAGAGATCTCCAAAAACATTCAGTACTTC
.,many,TRBJ2-7,16,TRBV6-1,CASRQNGGAPSYEQYF,TGTGCCAGCAGACAGAATGGTGGAGCCCCCTCCTACGAGCAGTACTTC
TRBD1,few,TRBJ1-4,15,TRBV11-1,CASSRGAGGDEKLFF,TGTGCCAGCAGCCGCGGGGCAGGGGGCGATGAAAAACTGTTTTTT
TRBD2,.,TRBJ2-1,14,TRBV20-1,CSATPRAGGDEQFF,TGCAGTGCTACACCCCGGGCGGGAGGGGATGAGCAGTTCTTC
.,.,TRBJ2-3,12,TRBV12-3/TRBV12-4,CASVGSTDTQYF,TGTGCCAGCGTCGGGAGCACAGATACGCAGTATTTT
.,.,TRBJ1-1,19,TRBV28,CASRPGLYPGERGNTEAFF,TGTGCCAGCAGGCCTGGTTTATATCCAGGGGAGAGGGGGAACACTGAAGCTTTCTTT
.,few,TRBJ2-7,14,TRBV9,CASSVGGTYYEQYF,TGTGCCAGCAGCGTAGGCGGCACCTACTACGAGCAGTACTTC
TRBD1,many,TRBJ2-3,17,TRBV6-5,CASSYSRTGGVPDTQYF,TGTGCCAGCAGTTACTCGAGGACAGGGGGCGTCCCAGATACGCAGTATTTT
TRBD1,many,TRBJ2-7,12,TRBV11-2,CADRDNSYEQYF,TGTGCCGACAGGGACAACTCCTACGAGCAGTACTTC